This T cell receptor (beta chain) was captured in a study of T cells in Graves' hyperthyroidism and ophthalmopathy. Note on this clonotype: The antigen is undetermined.

This CDR3 comprises 12 residues. The germline V and J ends were trimmed by 7 bases and 4 bases, with 11 bases remaining between them. Germline loops: CDR1 SQVTM, CDR2 ANQGSEA. What was amplified from RNA transcripts were TCR beta CDR3 regions. During a first-round RT-PCR of the TCR CDR3, the HTBI primer set was used. Using its own MiXCR run on the multiplex PCR reads, TCRdb lists one record per CDR3 protein. The repertoire consists of some 460,000 distinct CDR3 sequences, with around 16% occurring once and the leading ten covering 13% to 15%. Study-level points and caveats: Among clonotypes expanded in thyroid above 0.001, most were also found in blood.

Patients were excluded because of uncontrolled infection, other autoimmune disease, pregnancy or lactation. The chain links TRBV29-1 to TRBJ1-5, with TRBD1 as a possible D gene (5 bases). The clonotype was recovered from a young woman with Graves' hyperthyroidism. The sequenced sample was blood. This chain's CDR3 is CSAAAGNQPQHF. DNA for the CDR3: TGCAGCGCTGCGGCAGGGAATCAGCCCCAGCATTTT.